This T cell receptor (beta chain) was recorded in a study of blood T cell repertoires in COVID-19 (TCRdb year 2020). For the wider study: Collaborator samples came from the United States, Italy and Spain and covered acute and convalescent phases of COVID-19. Where available, HLA class I and class II types were taken from metadata supplied by the sample provider and were not determined by assay-based typing. Samples were obtained from the ongoing ImmuneRACE study (first 160 participants) and from 950 to 1,500 subjects provided by 6 global collaborators. The prospective study material was composed of cDNA or gDNA derived from T cells, B-cell-depleted T cells, or PBMCs. The repertoires were made available in a free public database intended to serve as a resource for research on the immune response to SARS-CoV-2. Nearly every sample came with metadata listing a de-identified subject ID, COVID-19 status, age in years and sex. Subjects who had been exposed to COVID-19, were actively infected with it, or had recovered from it provided the deeply sampled blood TCRbeta repertoires that made up the dataset.

TCRbeta CDR3 regions were amplified from genomic DNA using the immunoSEQ Assay, a bias-controlled multiplex PCR. In the source study's methods: Within the assay, amplification of reference gene primers was used to estimate how many nucleated cells each sample contained. Sequence reads were collapsed and filtered to measure the absolute abundance of every unique TCRbeta CDR3 rearrangement. For each sample, productive Simpson clonality was calculated as the square root of Simpson's diversity index across productive rearrangements. Not all clones reach the TCRdb copy of this immuneACCESS table, which keeps in-frame sequences only. Checked studies attribute under half of the gap to unresolved V genes and leave the rest unexplained. That table supplies the V and J calls and clone size; D and trimming were determined from the DNA. The table for this sample lists around 100,000 clones; 84% of them were counted only once. The ten largest clones add up to roughly 2.1% of the sample.

About this clone itself: Its antigen is still unknown. It has no much larger one-base neighbor in the sample; base qualities were not kept.

Trimming costs V 4 bases and J 1 base, and their ends lie 7 bases apart. The CDR3, from cysteine to phenylalanine, totals 13 residues. The retained sequence is limited to the CDR3, 39 bases, with the frame set at the first base. From the germline V gene, CDR1 is SGDLS and CDR2 is YYNGEE. What the authors observed across the whole study: Clinical and demographic metadata were provided uncurated, with the amount varying by source and participant.

Collaborating institutions collected whole blood in K2EDTA tubes following their own protocols. For TCRbeta analysis, collaborators shipped samples as frozen whole blood, isolated PBMCs, or DNA extracted from either of those sample types. The sample consisted of peripheral blood. The clonotype comes from a man between 70 and 80 years old with active or convalescent COVID-19. Here the chain combines TRBV9 and TRBJ2-3, with no D gene named confidently. The DNA sequence is TGTGCCAGCAGCCTCTCGGGCACAGATACGCAGTATTTT. It specifies CASSLSGTDTQYF.